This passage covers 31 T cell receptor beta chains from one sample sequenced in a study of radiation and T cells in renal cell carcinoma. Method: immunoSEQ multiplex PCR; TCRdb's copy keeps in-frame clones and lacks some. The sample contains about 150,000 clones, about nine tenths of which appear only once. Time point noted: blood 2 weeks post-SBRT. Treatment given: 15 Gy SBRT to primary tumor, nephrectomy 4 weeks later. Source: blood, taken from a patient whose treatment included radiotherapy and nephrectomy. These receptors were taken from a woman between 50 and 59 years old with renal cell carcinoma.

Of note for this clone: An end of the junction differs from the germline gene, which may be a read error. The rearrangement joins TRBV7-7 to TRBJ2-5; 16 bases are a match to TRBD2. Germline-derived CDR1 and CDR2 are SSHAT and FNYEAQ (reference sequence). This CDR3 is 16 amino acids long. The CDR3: CASSWGLAGGQETQYF. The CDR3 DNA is TGTGCTAGCAGCTGGGGACTAGCGGGGGGGCAAGAGACCCAGTACTTC.

The CDR3 spells CASSLVFAEYNEKLFF. CDR3 coding DNA: TGCGCCAGCAGCTTGGTCTTTGCAGAGTATAATGAAAAACTGTTTTTT. The gene calls are TRBV5-1 and TRBJ1-4; D is unclear. Per the germline V gene, CDR1 is SGHRS and CDR2 is YFSETQ. V lost 0 bases to trimming and J lost 4 bases, with 13 bases between them. The CDR3 extends over 16 amino acids.

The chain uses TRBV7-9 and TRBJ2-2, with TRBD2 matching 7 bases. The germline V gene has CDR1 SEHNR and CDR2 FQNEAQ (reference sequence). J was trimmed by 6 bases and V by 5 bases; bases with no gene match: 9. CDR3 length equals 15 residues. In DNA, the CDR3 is TGTGCCAGCAGCACTCGTGGGGGGGTGCCCGGGGAGCTGTTTTTT. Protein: CASSTRGGVPGELFF. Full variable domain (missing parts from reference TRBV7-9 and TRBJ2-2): DTGVSQNPRHKITKRGQNVTFRCDPISEHNRLYWYRQTLGQGPEFLTYFQNEAQLEKSRLLSDRFSAERPKGSFSTLEIQRTEQGDSAMYLCASSTRGGVPGELFFGEGSRLTVL.

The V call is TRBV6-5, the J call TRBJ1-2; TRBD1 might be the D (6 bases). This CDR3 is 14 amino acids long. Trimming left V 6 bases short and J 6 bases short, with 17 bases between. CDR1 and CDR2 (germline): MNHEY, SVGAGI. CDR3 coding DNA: TGTGCCAGCAGGCGCCTCGCCCAGGGGAATGGCTACACCTTC. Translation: CASRRLAQGNGYTF.

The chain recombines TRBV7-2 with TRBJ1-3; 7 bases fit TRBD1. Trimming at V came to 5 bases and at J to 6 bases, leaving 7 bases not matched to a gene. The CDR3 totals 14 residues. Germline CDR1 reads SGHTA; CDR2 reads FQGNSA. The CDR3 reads CASSQGGQINTIYF. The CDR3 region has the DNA TGTGCCAGCAGCCAGGGGGGACAGATAAACACCATATATTTT. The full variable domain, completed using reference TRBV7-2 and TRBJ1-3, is GAGVSQSPSNKVTEKGKDVELRCDPISGHTALYWYRQSLGQGLEFLIYFQGNSAPDKSGLPSDRFSAERTGGSVSTLTIQRTQQEDSAVYLCASSQGGQINTIYFGEGSWLTVV.

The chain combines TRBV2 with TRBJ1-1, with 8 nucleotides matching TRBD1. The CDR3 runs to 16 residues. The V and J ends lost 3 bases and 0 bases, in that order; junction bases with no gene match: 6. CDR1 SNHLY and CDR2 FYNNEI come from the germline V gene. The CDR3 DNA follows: TGTGCCAGCAGTGACAGGGGGCAAGGGATGAACACTGAAGCTTTCTTT. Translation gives CASSDRGQGMNTEAFF.

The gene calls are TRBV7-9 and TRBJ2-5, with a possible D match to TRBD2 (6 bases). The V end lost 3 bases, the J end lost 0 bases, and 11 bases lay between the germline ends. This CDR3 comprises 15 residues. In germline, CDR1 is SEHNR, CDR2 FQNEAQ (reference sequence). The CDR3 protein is CASSFVGGYQETQYF. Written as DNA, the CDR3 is TGTGCCAGCAGCTTTGTTGGAGGGTACCAAGAGACCCAGTACTTC.

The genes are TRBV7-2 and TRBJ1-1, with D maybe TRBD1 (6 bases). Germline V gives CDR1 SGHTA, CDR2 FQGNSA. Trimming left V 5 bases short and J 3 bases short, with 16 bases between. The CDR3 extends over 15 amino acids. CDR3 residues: CASSLEGGWDTEAFF. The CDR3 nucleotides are TGTGCCAGCAGCCTTGAAGGGGGTTGGGACACTGAAGCTTTCTTT. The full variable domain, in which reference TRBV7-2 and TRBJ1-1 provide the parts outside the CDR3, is GAGVSQSPSNKVTEKGKDVELRCDPISGHTALYWYRQSLGQGLEFLIYFQGNSAPDKSGLPSDRFSAERTGGSVSTLTIQRTQQEDSAVYLCASSLEGGWDTEAFFGQGTRLTVV.

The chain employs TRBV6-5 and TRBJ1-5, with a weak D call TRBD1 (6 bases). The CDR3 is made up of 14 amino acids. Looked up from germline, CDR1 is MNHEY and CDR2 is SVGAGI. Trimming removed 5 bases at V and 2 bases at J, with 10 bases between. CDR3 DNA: TGTGCCAGCAGTGCACAGGGCGGCAATCAGCCCCAGCATTTT. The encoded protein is CASSAQGGNQPQHF.

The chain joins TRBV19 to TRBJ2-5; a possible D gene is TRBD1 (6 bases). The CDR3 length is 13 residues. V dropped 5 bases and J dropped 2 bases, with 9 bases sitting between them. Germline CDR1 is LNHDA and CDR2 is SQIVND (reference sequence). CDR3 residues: CASSQRGQETQYF. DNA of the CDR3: TGTGCCAGTAGTCAAAGGGGGCAAGAGACCCAGTACTTC.

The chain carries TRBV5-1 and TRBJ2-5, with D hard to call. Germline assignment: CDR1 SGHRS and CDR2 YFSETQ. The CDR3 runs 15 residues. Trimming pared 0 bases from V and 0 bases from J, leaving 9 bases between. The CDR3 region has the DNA TGCGCCAGCAGCTTGGCTGCTTCGTACCAAGAGACCCAGTACTTC. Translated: CASSLAASYQETQYF.

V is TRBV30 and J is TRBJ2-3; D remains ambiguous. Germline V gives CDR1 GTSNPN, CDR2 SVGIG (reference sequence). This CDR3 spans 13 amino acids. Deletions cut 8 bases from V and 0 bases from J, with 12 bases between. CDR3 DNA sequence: TGTGCCCTTGTGGGTCCTAGCACAGATACGCAGTATTTT. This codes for CALVGPSTDTQYF.

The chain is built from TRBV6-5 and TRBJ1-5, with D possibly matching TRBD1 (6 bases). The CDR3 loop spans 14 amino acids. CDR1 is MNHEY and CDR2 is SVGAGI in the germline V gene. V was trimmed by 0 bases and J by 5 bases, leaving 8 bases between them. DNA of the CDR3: TGTGCCAGCAGTTACTCCCAGGGGCATCAGCCCCAGCATTTT. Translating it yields CASSYSQGHQPQHF.

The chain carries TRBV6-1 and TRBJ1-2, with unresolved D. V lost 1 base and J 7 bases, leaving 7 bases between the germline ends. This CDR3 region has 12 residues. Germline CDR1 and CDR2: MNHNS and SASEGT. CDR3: CASSEVRTGYTF. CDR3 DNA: TGTGCCAGCAGTGAAGTCCGGACTGGCTACACCTTC.

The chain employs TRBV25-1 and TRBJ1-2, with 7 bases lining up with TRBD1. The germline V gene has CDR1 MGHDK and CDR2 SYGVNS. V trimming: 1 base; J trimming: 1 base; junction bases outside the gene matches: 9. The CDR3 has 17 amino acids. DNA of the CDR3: TGTGCCAGCAGTGAATCTAAGGGGGCGACAGTTAACTATGGCTACACCTTC. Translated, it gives CASSESKGATVNYGYTF.

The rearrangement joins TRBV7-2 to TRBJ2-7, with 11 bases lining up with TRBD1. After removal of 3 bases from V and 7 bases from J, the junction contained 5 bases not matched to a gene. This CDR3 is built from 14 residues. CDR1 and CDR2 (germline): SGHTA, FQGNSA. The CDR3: CASSLGQGDREQYF. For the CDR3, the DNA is TGTGCCAGCAGCTTGGGACAGGGGGATAGAGAGCAGTACTTC.

The CDR3 coding sequence is TGTGCCAGCAGCTTATTCCCAGGGAACGAGCAGTACTTC. Encoded protein: CASSLFPGNEQYF. The gene calls are TRBV7-3 and TRBJ2-7; maybe TRBD1 (5 bases). The CDR3 loop spans 13 amino acids. The germline V gene has CDR1 SGHTA and CDR2 FQGTGA. The V end was cut by 2 bases, the J end by 5 bases, with 10 bases between.

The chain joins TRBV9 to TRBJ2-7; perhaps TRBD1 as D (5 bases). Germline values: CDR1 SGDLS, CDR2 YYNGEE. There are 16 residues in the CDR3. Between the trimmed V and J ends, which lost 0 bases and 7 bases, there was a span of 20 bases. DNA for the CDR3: TGTGCCAGCAGCGTAGCGGACCGACCTCTTAGGGGAGAGCAGTACTTC. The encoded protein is CASSVADRPLRGEQYF.

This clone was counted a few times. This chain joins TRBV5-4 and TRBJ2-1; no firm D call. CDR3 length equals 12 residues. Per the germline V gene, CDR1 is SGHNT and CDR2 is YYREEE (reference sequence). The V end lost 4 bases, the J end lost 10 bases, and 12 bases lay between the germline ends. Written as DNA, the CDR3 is TGTGCCAGCAGCCCAAGGACGGAAGAGCAGTTCTTC. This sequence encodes CASSPRTEEQFF.

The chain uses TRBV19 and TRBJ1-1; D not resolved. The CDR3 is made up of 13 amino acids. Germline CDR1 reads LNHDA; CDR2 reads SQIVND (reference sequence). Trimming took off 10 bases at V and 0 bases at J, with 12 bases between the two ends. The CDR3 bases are TGTGCCACCAAAAGGAATATGAACACTGAAGCTTTCTTT. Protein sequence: CATKRNMNTEAFF. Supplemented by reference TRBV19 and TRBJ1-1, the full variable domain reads DGGITQSPKYLFRKEGQNVTLSCEQNLNHDAMYWYRQDPGQGLRLIYYSQIVNDFQKGDIAEGYSVSREKKESFPLTVTSAQKNPTAFYLCATKRNMNTEAFFGQGTRLTVV.

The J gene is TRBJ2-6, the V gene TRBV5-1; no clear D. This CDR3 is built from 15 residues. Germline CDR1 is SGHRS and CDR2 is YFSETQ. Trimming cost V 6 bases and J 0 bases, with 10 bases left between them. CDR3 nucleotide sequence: TGCGCCAGCACCCAACGGAGCTCTGGGGCCAACGTCCTGACTTTC. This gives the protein CASTQRSSGANVLTF.

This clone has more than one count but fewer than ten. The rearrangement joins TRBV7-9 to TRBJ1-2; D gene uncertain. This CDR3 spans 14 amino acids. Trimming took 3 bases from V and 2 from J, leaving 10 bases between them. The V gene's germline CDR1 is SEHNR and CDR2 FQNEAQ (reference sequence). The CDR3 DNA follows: TGTGCCAGCAGCTTGCTCGGCTCCAACTATGGCTACACCTTC. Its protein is CASSLLGSNYGYTF.

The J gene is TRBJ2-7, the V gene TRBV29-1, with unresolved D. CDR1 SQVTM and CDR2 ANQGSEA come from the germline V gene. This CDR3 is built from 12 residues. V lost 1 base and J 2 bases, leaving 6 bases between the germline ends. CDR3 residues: CSVEVPPYEQYF. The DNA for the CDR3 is TGCAGCGTTGAAGTGCCCCCCTACGAGCAGTACTTC.

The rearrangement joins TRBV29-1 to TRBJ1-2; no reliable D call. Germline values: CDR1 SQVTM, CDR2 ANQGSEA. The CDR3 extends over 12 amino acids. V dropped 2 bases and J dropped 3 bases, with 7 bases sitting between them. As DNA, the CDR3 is TGCAGCGTTGAACGAGGGTACTATGGCTACACCTTC. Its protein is CSVERGYYGYTF.

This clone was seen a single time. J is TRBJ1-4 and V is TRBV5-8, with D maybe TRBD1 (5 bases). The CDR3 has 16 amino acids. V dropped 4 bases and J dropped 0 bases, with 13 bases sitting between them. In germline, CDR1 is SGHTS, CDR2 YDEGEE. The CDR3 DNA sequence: TGTGCCAGCAGCGACGGACAACATGCAACTAATGAAAAACTGTTTTTT. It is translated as CASSDGQHATNEKLFF.

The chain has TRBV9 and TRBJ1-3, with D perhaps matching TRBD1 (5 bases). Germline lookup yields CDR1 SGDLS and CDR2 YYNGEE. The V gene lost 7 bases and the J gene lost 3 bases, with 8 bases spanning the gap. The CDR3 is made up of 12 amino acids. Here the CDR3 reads CASRDLGNTIYF. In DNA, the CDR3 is TGTGCCAGCCGGGACCTTGGAAACACCATATATTTT.

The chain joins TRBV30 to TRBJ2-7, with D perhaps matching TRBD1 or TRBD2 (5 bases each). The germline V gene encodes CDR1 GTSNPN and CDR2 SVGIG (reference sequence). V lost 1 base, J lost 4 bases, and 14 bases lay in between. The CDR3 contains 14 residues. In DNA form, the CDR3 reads TGTGCCTGGAGTGAGGGGATTGAGGGATACGAGCAGTACTTC. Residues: CAWSEGIEGYEQYF.

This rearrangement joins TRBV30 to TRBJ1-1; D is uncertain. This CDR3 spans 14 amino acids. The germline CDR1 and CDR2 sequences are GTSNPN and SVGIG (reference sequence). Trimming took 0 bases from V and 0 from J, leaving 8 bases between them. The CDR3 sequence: CAWSVNHVNTEAFF. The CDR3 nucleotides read TGTGCCTGGAGTGTTAATCATGTGAACACTGAAGCTTTCTTT.

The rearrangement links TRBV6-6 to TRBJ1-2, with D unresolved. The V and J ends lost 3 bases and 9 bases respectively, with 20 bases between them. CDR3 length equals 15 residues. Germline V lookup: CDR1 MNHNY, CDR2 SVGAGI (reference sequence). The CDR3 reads CASSYGPGVRRSYTF. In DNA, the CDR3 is TGTGCCAGCAGTTATGGGCCCGGGGTCCGTCGGAGCTACACCTTC.

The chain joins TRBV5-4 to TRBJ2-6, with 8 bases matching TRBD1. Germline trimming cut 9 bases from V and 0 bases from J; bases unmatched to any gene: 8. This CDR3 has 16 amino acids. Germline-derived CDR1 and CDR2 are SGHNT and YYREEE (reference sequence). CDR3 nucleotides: TGTGCCACCTGGACAGGGCTTCACTCTGGGGCCAACGTCCTGACTTTC. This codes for CATWTGLHSGANVLTF.

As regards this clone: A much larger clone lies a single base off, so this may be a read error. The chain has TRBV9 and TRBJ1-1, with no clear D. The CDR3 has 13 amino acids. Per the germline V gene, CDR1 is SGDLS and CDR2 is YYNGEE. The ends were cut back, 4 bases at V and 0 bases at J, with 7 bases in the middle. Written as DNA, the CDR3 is TGTGCCAGCAGCCCAAGTTTGAACACTGAAGCTTTCTTT. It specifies CASSPSLNTEAFF.